A single sample is the source of the 2 T cell receptor beta chains below, sequenced in a study of T cells in women clearing cervical HPV infection. TCRdb keeps only in-frame clones here, not all; method: immunoSEQ multiplex PCR. The sample holds tens of thousands of clones. The sequenced sample was blood buffy coat. These receptor sequences come from a woman aged 18 to 75 with a cervical HPV16 infection that either progressed to CIN3+ or cleared (not recorded which).

Remarks on this clone: The read terminates 3 residues ahead of where the CDR3 ends, so the germline J gene completes it. The gene calls are TRBV2 and TRBJ1-2, with 8 positions matching TRBD1. CDR1 SNHLY and CDR2 FYNNEI come from the germline V gene. The junction had 5 bases not matched to a gene; V was cut back by 2 bases and J by 0 bases. This CDR3 comprises 16 residues. CDR3 DNA (partial): TGTGCCAGCAGTGAAACCCGGACAGGGACTAACTATGGC. Protein product: CASSETRTGTNYG. The full CDR3 protein is CASSETRTGTNYGYTF.

Concerning this clone itself: The CDR3 end falls 3 residues outside the read, so it is completed with the germline J gene. This sequence joins TRBV20-1 and TRBJ2-5; TRBD2 matches 7 bases. Germline V gives CDR1 DFQATT, CDR2 SNEGSKA (reference sequence). V gave up 1 base and J gave up 0 bases; unmatched junction bases: 5. This CDR3 region has 15 residues. CDR3 protein: CSARVGTTYQETQYF. The CDR3 DNA, read in part, is TGCAGTGCTAGAGTCGGGACTACTTACCAAGAGACC.